The 30 T cell receptor beta chains in this list originate from one sample, sequenced in a study of regulatory T cells in long-lasting Graves disease. The time point was: newly diagnosed GD, antithyroid drugs for less than 3 months. PBMC-derived RNA was used for the TCR library. Arm-PCR of CDR3 regions and iRepertoire HTBI primers were the basis on which TCR beta libraries were built. TCRdb redid the calling of the multiplex PCR reads with MiXCR, one entry per CDR3 protein. The sample shows over 500,000 distinct CDR3 sequences, roughly 16% of them seen only once. This same sample was also part of a study on T cells in Graves' hyperthyroidism and ophthalmopathy.

This material consisted of peripheral blood mononuclear cells (PBMCs), taken at new diagnosis, from a patient treated with antithyroid drugs. The source of these receptors is a woman aged 30 to 39 with Graves disease.

The sample holds a few counts of this clonotype. This chain connects TRBV27 to TRBJ2-5; no firm D call. Germline V gene lookup returns CDR1 MNHEY and CDR2 SMNVEV (reference sequence). The CDR3 loop spans 13 amino acids. Deletions cut 3 bases from V and 6 bases from J, with 11 bases between. CDR3 residues: CASSFMGTQTQYF. Written as DNA, the CDR3 is TGTGCCAGCAGTTTTATGGGTACGCAGACCCAGTACTTC.

This clonotype was counted only a few times. V gene TRBV24-1 combines with J gene TRBJ2-1, with a weak D call TRBD1 (8 bases). This CDR3 spans 17 amino acids. Germline CDR1 and CDR2: KGHDR and SFDVKD. Trimming took off 0 bases at V and 4 bases at J, with 15 bases between the two ends. The CDR3 here is CATSDLSDREGYNEQFF. The CDR3 region has the DNA TGTGCCACCAGTGATTTGTCGGACAGGGAGGGGTACAATGAGCAGTTCTTC.

In its sample, this clonotype was seen many times. This chain uses TRBV12-3 or TRBV12-4 with TRBJ1-2, with D perhaps matching TRBD1 (6 bases). The CDR3 length is 17 residues. Trimming stripped 2 bases from V and 1 base from J, with 17 bases between. The CDR3 DNA reads TGTGCCAGCAGTTTAAGGCAGGGGAACCTCTTTAACTATGGCTACACCTTC. It specifies CASSLRQGNLFNYGYTF.

This clonotype showed up many times. The chain joins TRBV11-3 to TRBJ2-7; tentatively, D is TRBD2 (6 bases). There are 15 residues in the CDR3. V gave up 0 bases and J gave up 6 bases, with 15 bases separating them. Germline CDR1 and CDR2: SGHNT and YENEEA. CDR3 residues: CASSLDSGLHAEQYF. CDR3 DNA: TGTGCCAGCAGCTTAGATTCGGGACTTCACGCCGAGCAGTACTTC.

This chain connects TRBV5-1 to TRBJ1-2; D ambiguous. The ends were cut back, 6 bases at V and 7 bases at J, with 16 bases in the middle. There are 13 residues in the CDR3. The germline CDR1 and CDR2 sequences are SGHRS and YFSETQ. The CDR3 DNA sequence: TGCGCCAGCACCGACCTTTCAGTGGGTGGCTACACCTTC. Protein product: CASTDLSVGGYTF.

There are a few counts of this clonotype. V and J are TRBV30 and TRBJ1-2; no definite D call. CDR3 size: 12 residues. In germline, CDR1 is GTSNPN, CDR2 SVGIG (reference sequence). The V end was cut by 8 bases, the J end by 9 bases, with 19 bases between. This chain's CDR3 is CASSPEGIRYTF. CDR3 DNA: TGTGCCAGTTCGCCGGAAGGGATACGCTACACCTTC.

This clonotype has a handful of counts. At one of its ends the junction is not consistent with the germline gene, which may arise from a read error. This sequence joins TRBV27 and TRBJ1-1, with a weak D call TRBD1 (5 bases). The CDR3 consists of 13 residues. Per the germline V gene, CDR1 is MNHEY and CDR2 is SMNVEV (reference sequence). The CDR3 DNA is TGTGCCAGCAGTTTAACAGGAGTTACTGGAGCTTTCTTT. It codes for CASSLTGVTGAFF.

V gene TRBV4-2 combines with J gene TRBJ2-7; 13 bases line up with TRBD2. CDR1 and CDR2 from the germline V gene are LGHNA and YNFKEQ. The ends lost 0 bases at V and 6 bases at J; junction bases unmatched: 2. The CDR3 runs to 15 residues. The DNA for the CDR3 is TGTGCCAGCAGCCAAGAAGGGACTAGCGGGATCGAGCAGTACTTC. Protein product: CASSQEGTSGIEQYF.

Ten or more counts support this clonotype. The chain is built from TRBV28 and TRBJ1-1; D remains unclear. With 0 bases removed from V and 5 bases from J, the gap between germline ends came to 1 base. This CDR3 has 11 residues. Germline V gives CDR1 MDHEN, CDR2 SYDVKM. The CDR3 DNA follows: TGTGCCAGCAGTTTATGGACTGAAGCTTTCTTT. It is translated as CASSLWTEAFF.

A remark on this clonotype: A much larger clonotype is one base distant, so this may be a read error. This chain uses TRBV27 with TRBJ2-1, with 7 positions matching TRBD2. The CDR3 extends over 14 amino acids. V gave up 10 bases and J gave up 7 bases; unmatched junction bases: 13. Germline V gene lookup returns CDR1 MNHEY and CDR2 SMNVEV (reference sequence). CDR3: CATAKWEGWNEQFF. In nucleotides, the CDR3 is TGTGCCACCGCGAAGTGGGAGGGCTGGAATGAGCAGTTCTTC.

This clonotype has a count of ten or more. This rearrangement joins TRBV28 to TRBJ2-7; D remains ambiguous. V gave up 10 bases and J gave up 2 bases, with 12 bases separating them. CDR1 is MDHEN and CDR2 is SYDVKM in the germline V gene. The CDR3 loop spans 12 amino acids. The CDR3 is CATQWQTYEQYF. The CDR3 coding sequence is TGTGCCACCCAGTGGCAGACCTACGAGCAGTACTTC.

This clonotype was detected many times. This chain joins TRBV27 and TRBJ2-7; 10 bases are a match to TRBD2. V dropped 3 bases and J dropped 3; count of bases not matched to a gene: 5. This CDR3 comprises 15 residues. The germline V gene encodes CDR1 MNHEY and CDR2 SMNVEV (reference sequence). CDR3 DNA sequence: TGTGCCAGCAGTTTTAGCGGGAGGAGCGGCTACGAGCAGTACTTC. This gives the protein CASSFSGRSGYEQYF.

The chain joins TRBV11-2 to TRBJ2-7; 10 bases fit TRBD1. Looked up from germline, CDR1 is SGHAT and CDR2 is FQNNGV. The V gene end was trimmed by 1 base and the J gene end by 0 bases; junction bases not matched to a gene: 6. This CDR3 contains 17 residues. The CDR3 nucleotides are TGTGCCAGCAGCTTAGGGACAGGGGGAATGGACTCCTACGAGCAGTACTTC. Amino acids: CASSLGTGGMDSYEQYF.

This clonotype was observed a handful of times. A junction boundary mismatches the germline segment, possibly from a read error. V usage is TRBV5-5 and J usage is TRBJ2-1; D possibly corresponds to TRBD2 (5 bases). CDR3 size: 16 residues. Looked up from germline, CDR1 is SGHKS and CDR2 is YYEKEE (reference sequence). CDR3 sequence: CASSLLGPGFDNEQFF. CDR3 bases: TGCGCCAGCAGCTTGCTCGGGCCGGGGTTCGACAATGAGCAGTTCTTC.

This clonotype was seen at least ten times. CDR3 in DNA: TGTGCCAGCAGCGCGCCCGGGACAGGGTCGGTTAAGCAGTTCTTC. Residues: CASSAPGTGSVKQFF. V is TRBV25-1 and J is TRBJ2-1, with 9 positions matching TRBD1. Per the germline V gene, CDR1 is MGHDK and CDR2 is SYGVNS. The CDR3 loop spans 15 amino acids. The trim removed 6 bases at V and 11 bases at J, leaving 14 bases unmatched.

Many counts were recorded for this clonotype. The chain joins TRBV28 to TRBJ1-2; D is undetermined. Deletions cut 5 bases from V and 5 bases from J, with 15 bases between. The germline V gene encodes CDR1 MDHEN and CDR2 SYDVKM. CDR3 length: 14 residues. The CDR3 nucleotides read TGTGCCAGCAGTACCCGGGTAATGGAGTATGGCTACACCTTC. As protein: CASSTRVMEYGYTF.

The sample holds many counts of this clonotype. This chain links TRBV29-1 with TRBJ1-1, with D perhaps TRBD1 (6 bases). The CDR3 loop spans 14 amino acids. Germline lookup yields CDR1 SQVTM and CDR2 ANQGSEA. Trimming cost V 7 bases and J 0 bases, with 15 bases left between them. The CDR3 sequence: CSALQGFVNTEAFF. CDR3 in DNA: TGCAGCGCTTTACAGGGCTTTGTGAACACTGAAGCTTTCTTT. The whole variable domain, filled in from reference TRBV29-1 and TRBJ1-1, reads SAVISQKPSRDICQRGTSLTIQCQVDSQVTMMFWYRQQPGQSLTLIATANQGSEATYESGFVIDKFPISRPNLTFSTLTVSNMSPEDSSIYLCSALQGFVNTEAFFGQGTRLTVV.

The table lists this clonotype with many counts. This rearrangement joins TRBV11-3 to TRBJ2-1; a weak D match, TRBD2 (6 bases). This CDR3 region has 16 residues. CDR1 SGHNT and CDR2 YENEEA come from the germline V gene. Trimming took off 5 bases at V and 7 bases at J, with 21 bases between the two ends. The CDR3 DNA is TGTGCCAGCAGCGAGGGGTACGGGACCCGGGGGAATGAGCAGTTCTTC. Protein sequence: CASSEGYGTRGNEQFF.

This clonotype was recorded a few times. This chain's CDR3 is CATSDGQLRTGELFF. The CDR3 region has the DNA TGTGCCACCAGTGATGGGCAGCTTCGCACCGGGGAGCTGTTTTTT. This chain links TRBV24-1 with TRBJ2-2; no clear D. CDR3 length: 15 residues. Deletions cut 3 bases from V and 4 bases from J, with 11 bases between. Germline CDR1 KGHDR, CDR2 SFDVKD.

There are many counts of this clonotype. The chain links TRBV6-1 to TRBJ1-2; D call uncertain. The CDR3 loop spans 10 amino acids. Germline CDR1 and CDR2: MNHNS and SASEGT. V gave up 10 bases and J gave up 8 bases, with 11 bases separating them. Here the CDR3 DNA reads TGTGCCACCGCCAGGACGGGCTACACCTTC. Its protein is CATARTGYTF.

This clonotype was picked up many times. The J gene is TRBJ1-1, the V gene TRBV7-2; D is unresolved. Trimming stripped 5 bases from V and 0 bases from J, with 10 bases between. There are 14 residues in the CDR3. Germline CDR1 reads SGHTA; CDR2 reads FQGNSA. The CDR3 DNA reads as TGTGCCAGCAGCCTCGGACGGATGAACACTGAAGCTTTCTTT. Translating it yields CASSLGRMNTEAFF.

In its sample, this clonotype was seen a few times. This chain links TRBV7-3 with TRBJ1-1, with a tentative D call TRBD1 (5 bases). Deletions cut 0 bases from V and 4 bases from J, with 15 bases between. The CDR3 is 16 amino acids. Germline values: CDR1 SGHTA, CDR2 FQGTGA. As DNA, the CDR3 is TGTGCCAGCAGCTTAACGGGGACGGGGACGGCCACTGAAGCTTTCTTT. It yields the protein CASSLTGTGTATEAFF.

This clonotype occurred a few times. The CDR3 sequence is CASSNPTGFGTGELFF. CDR3 bases: TGTGCCAGCAGTAACCCGACAGGGTTCGGCACCGGGGAGCTGTTTTTT. The chain employs TRBV28 and TRBJ2-2, with 7 nucleotides matching TRBD1. The CDR3 covers 16 residues. Germline loops: CDR1 MDHEN, CDR2 SYDVKM. V lost 5 bases and J lost 4; bases outside the gene matches: 10.

Only a few counts were recorded for this clonotype. The chain combines TRBV20-1 with TRBJ1-1; D remains ambiguous. Germline V CDR1 and CDR2: DFQATT, SNEGSKA (reference sequence). V shed 1 base and J shed 4 bases, with 13 bases lying between them. This CDR3 comprises 14 residues. The CDR3 sequence is CSARGPPGGTEAFF. The DNA of the CDR3 is TGCAGTGCTAGAGGCCCCCCGGGAGGCACTGAAGCTTTCTTT.

In this sample, this clonotype turned up a few times. The chain employs TRBV9 and TRBJ1-5, with TRBD1 matching 8 bases. The CDR3 runs 17 residues. Trimming took 0 bases from V and 5 from J; bases not matched to a gene: 10. Per germline, CDR1 SGDLS and CDR2 YYNGEE. The CDR3 DNA reads as TGTGCCAGCAGCGTAGGAGACAGGGGCAATTTTCATCAGCCCCAGCATTTT. Translated: CASSVGDRGNFHQPQHF.

CDR3 loop: CASSSRTGLNEQFF. The CDR3 bases are TGTGCCAGCAGTTCTCGGACAGGCCTCAATGAGCAGTTCTTC. The chain combines TRBV6-2 or TRBV6-3 with TRBJ2-1; 7 positions match TRBD1. Germline lookup yields CDR1 MNHEY and CDR2 SVGEGT. The trim removed 4 bases at V and 6 bases at J, leaving 6 bases unmatched. The CDR3 has 14 residues.

This clonotype was picked up many times. V usage is TRBV28 and J usage is TRBJ2-5; 7 bases align to TRBD1. The CDR3 is 13 residues long. Germline trimming cut 4 bases from V and 5 bases from J; bases unmatched to any gene: 4. Germline CDR1 and CDR2: MDHEN and SYDVKM. The CDR3 loop reads CASSSRGLETQYF. The CDR3 DNA reads as TGTGCCAGCAGTTCAAGGGGGCTGGAGACCCAGTACTTC.

This clonotype was observed at least ten times. The chain couples TRBV20-1 to TRBJ1-2; D is perhaps TRBD1 (5 bases). The CDR3 loop spans 12 amino acids. Per germline, CDR1 DFQATT and CDR2 SNEGSKA (reference sequence). V gave up 6 bases and J gave up 8 bases, with 16 bases separating them. Written as DNA, the CDR3 is TGCAGTGCGTCGGGGCTCGAGCTGGGCTACACCTTC. It codes for CSASGLELGYTF.

The chain links TRBV6-1 to TRBJ1-2, with TRBD1 as a possible D gene (5 bases). The ends were cut back, 7 bases at V and 9 bases at J, with 24 bases in the middle. The V gene's germline CDR1 is MNHNS and CDR2 SASEGT. The CDR3 runs 15 residues. This CDR3 reads CASITRGRQTLSYTF. CDR3 bases: TGTGCCAGCATCACCAGAGGTCGACAGACCCTGAGCTACACCTTC.

In its sample, this clonotype was seen a few times. The V and J genes are TRBV9 and TRBJ2-2; D not certain. The CDR3 covers 13 residues. CDR1 and CDR2 from the germline V gene are SGDLS and YYNGEE. V was shortened by 4 bases and J by 7 bases, with 11 bases between the two germline ends. CDR3 amino acids: CASSPDGLGELFF. In DNA form, the CDR3 reads TGTGCCAGCAGCCCAGACGGCCTCGGGGAGCTGTTTTTT.